Reported below is one TCR beta chain. The record originates from a study of blood T cell repertoires in COVID-19. Produced via immunoSEQ multiplex PCR; TCRdb's table is partial and in-frame only. The sample records about 370,000 clones, around 87% being singletons. CDR3 length: 15 residues. After removal of 2 bases from V and 7 bases from J, the junction contained 8 bases not matched to a gene. Germline V gives CDR1 SGHDT, CDR2 YYEEEE. Sequencing input: peripheral blood. The receptor was isolated from a man aged 18 to 29 with active or convalescent COVID-19. The chain has TRBV5-6 and TRBJ2-1; 8 bases fit TRBD2. CDR3 region: CASSFGAGAYNEQFF. The CDR3 coding sequence is TGTGCCAGCAGCTTCGGAGCGGGAGCATATAATGAGCAGTTCTTC.